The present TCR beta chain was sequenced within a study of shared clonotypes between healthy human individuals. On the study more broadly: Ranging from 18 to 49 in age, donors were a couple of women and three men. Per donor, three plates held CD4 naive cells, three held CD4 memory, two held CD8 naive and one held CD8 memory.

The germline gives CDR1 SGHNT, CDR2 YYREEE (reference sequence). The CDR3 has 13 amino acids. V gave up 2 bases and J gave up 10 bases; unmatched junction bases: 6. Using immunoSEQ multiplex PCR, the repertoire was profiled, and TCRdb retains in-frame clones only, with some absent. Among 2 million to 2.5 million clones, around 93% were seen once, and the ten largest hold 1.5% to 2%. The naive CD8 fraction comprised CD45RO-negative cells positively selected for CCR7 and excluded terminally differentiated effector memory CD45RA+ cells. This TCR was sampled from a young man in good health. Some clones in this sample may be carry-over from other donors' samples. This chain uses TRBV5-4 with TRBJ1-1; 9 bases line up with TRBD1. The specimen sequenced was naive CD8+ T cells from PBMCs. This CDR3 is CASSFLQGQGAFF. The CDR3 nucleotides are TGTGCCAGCAGCTTTCTTCAGGGACAGGGAGCTTTCTTT.